These 21 T cell receptor beta chains originate from one sample sequenced in a study of identifying expanded T cells in peripheral blood. Some clones are missing from TCRdb's copy, which holds only in-frame ones; the method was immunoSEQ multiplex PCR. The data contain 100,000 to 150,000 clones, 80% to 90% of them singletons. The sample consisted of blood. The receptors stem from a person between 18 and 75 years old in good health.

This chain links TRBV5-6 with TRBJ2-5, with TRBD1 identical over 8 bases. V lost 3 bases and J lost 5; bases outside the gene matches: 6. Germline V gene data show CDR1 as SGHDT and CDR2 as YYEEEE. CDR3 length: 14 amino acids. The CDR3 region is CASSSAGGVETQYF. CDR3 nucleotides: TGTGCCAGCAGCTCTGCAGGGGGCGTGGAGACCCAGTACTTC.

This clone was recorded once. This chain links TRBV11-2 with TRBJ2-5, with 9 bases that match TRBD2. This CDR3 has 15 residues. V was clipped by 3 bases and J by 3 bases; unmatched bases: 5. Per germline, CDR1 SGHAT and CDR2 FQNNGV. CDR3 region: CASSFGSGSEETQYF. CDR3 bases: TGTGCCAGCAGCTTTGGTAGCGGGAGTGAAGAGACCCAGTACTTC.

The V call is TRBV11-3, the J call TRBJ2-7; a possible D gene is TRBD2 (6 bases). V lost 0 bases and J lost 12, with 18 bases in between. This CDR3 has 14 residues. Germline V gene sequence: CDR1 SGHNT, CDR2 YENEEA. The CDR3 DNA is TGTGCCAGCAGCTTAGATTATGGGGCGGGAACGTTGTACTTC. Translated: CASSLDYGAGTLYF.

This chain links TRBV28 with TRBJ1-2; D unresolved. From germline, CDR1 is MDHEN and CDR2 SYDVKM. Trimming pared 5 bases from V and 4 bases from J, leaving 8 bases between. The CDR3 extends over 12 amino acids. As DNA, the CDR3 is TGTGCCAGCAGTCCTACCCCCTATGGCTACACCTTC. Translating gives CASSPTPYGYTF.

The chain joins TRBV6-4 to TRBJ2-3; TRBD1 or TRBD2 may be the D gene (5 bases each). Germline loops: CDR1 MRHNA, CDR2 SNTAGT. V dropped 6 bases and J dropped 5 bases, with 18 bases sitting between them. The CDR3 sequence is 15 residues long. The CDR3 DNA sequence: TGTGCCAGCAGCAAGAGGGACCCCCTGGGAGATACGCAGTATTTT. Its translation is CASSKRDPLGDTQYF.

This clone was counted a single time. The chain joins TRBV7-3 to TRBJ1-2, with D perhaps matching TRBD1 (5 bases). Germline V CDR1 and CDR2: SGHTA, FQGTGA. The CDR3 is made up of 15 amino acids. V shed 2 bases and J shed 4 bases, with 14 bases lying between them. CDR3: CASSLGVQGSYGYTF. The CDR3 nucleotides read TGTGCCAGCAGCTTAGGGGTTCAGGGAAGCTATGGCTACACCTTC.

The V and J genes are TRBV7-9 and TRBJ2-5, with D possibly TRBD1 on 5 matching bases. CDR3 length: 14 residues. Germline CDR1 reads SEHNR; CDR2 reads FQNEAQ (reference sequence). Trimming left V 4 bases short and J 2 bases short, with 11 bases between. The CDR3 loop reads CASSYRFSQETQYF. The CDR3 DNA reads as TGTGCCAGCAGCTACAGGTTCTCACAAGAGACCCAGTACTTC.

The chain couples TRBV11-3 to TRBJ1-5, with D possibly being TRBD1 (6 bases). Trimming took off 1 base at V and 4 bases at J, with 14 bases between the two ends. This CDR3 has 16 residues. Germline CDR1 reads SGHNT; CDR2 reads YENEEA. The CDR3, as DNA: TGTGCCAGCAGCTTAGCCGGCAGGGGAACAAATCAGCCCCAGCATTTT. This gives the protein CASSLAGRGTNQPQHF.

The genes are TRBV11-3 and TRBJ2-5, with D unclear. V lost 0 bases, J lost 2 bases, and 10 bases lay in between. The CDR3 spans 15 residues. Germline assignment: CDR1 SGHNT and CDR2 YENEEA. The CDR3 DNA reads as TGTGCCAGCAGCTTAGATCCGGCCAGTCAAGAGACCCAGTACTTC. It codes for CASSLDPASQETQYF. Variable domain in full (rest from reference TRBV11-3 and TRBJ2-5): EAGVVQSPRYKIIEKKQPVAFWCNPISGHNTLYWYLQNLGQGPELLIRYENEEAVDDSQLPKDRFSAERLKGVDSTLKIQPAELGDSAVYLCASSLDPASQETQYFGPGTRLLVL.

This clone was recorded only once. V is TRBV5-6 and J is TRBJ2-3; TRBD1 matches 7 bases. Losses at the gene ends were 2 bases for V and 0 bases for J; bases not matched to a gene: 9. This CDR3 is 17 amino acids long. Germline CDR1 is SGHDT and CDR2 is YYEEEE. The CDR3 coding sequence is TGTGCCAGCAGCTTAAGCCTAGGGGGCACGAGCACAGATACGCAGTATTTT. Translating it yields CASSLSLGGTSTDTQYF.

V is TRBV7-3 and J is TRBJ2-5; 10 nucleotides match TRBD2. The CDR3 sequence is 14 residues long. V lost 5 bases, J lost 7 bases, and 7 bases stayed unmatched. The germline V gene has CDR1 SGHTA and CDR2 FQGTGA. The CDR3 DNA sequence: TGTGCCAGCAGCCCACTAGCGGGAACTGGGACCCAGTACTTC. Its protein product is CASSPLAGTGTQYF.

A single count supports this clone. The chain uses TRBV7-8 and TRBJ2-7; no firm D call. This CDR3 has 12 residues. V was pared by 3 bases and J by 2 bases, with 5 bases between. The germline V gene encodes CDR1 SGHVS and CDR2 FQNEAQ. CDR3 residues: CASSFDAYEQYF. The CDR3, as DNA: TGTGCCAGCAGCTTTGATGCCTACGAGCAGTACTTC. The full variable domain, its missing parts supplied by reference TRBV7-8 and TRBJ2-7, is GAGVSQSPRYKVAKRGQDVALRCDPISGHVSLFWYQQALGQGPEFLTYFQNEAQLDKSGLPSDRFFAERPEGSVSTLKIQRTQQEDSAVYLCASSFDAYEQYFGPGTRLTVT.

The chain has TRBV20-1 and TRBJ2-7; D not certain. This CDR3 comprises 10 residues. Trimming took 5 bases from V and 3 from J, leaving 5 bases between them. The germline gives CDR1 DFQATT, CDR2 SNEGSKA (reference sequence). CDR3 bases: TGCAGTGCTCAACGCTACGAGCAGTACTTC. This translates into CSAQRYEQYF.

V usage is TRBV10-1 and J usage is TRBJ2-2; D unresolved. This CDR3 has 14 residues. V was cut by 8 bases and J by 2 bases, with 12 bases left in between. CDR1 is WNHNN, CDR2 SYGVQD, per germline (reference sequence). CDR3 sequence reads: CASAPGRNTGELFF. The CDR3 bases are TGCGCCAGCGCTCCAGGACGAAACACCGGGGAGCTGTTTTTT.

This chain joins TRBV19 and TRBJ2-3, with TRBD2 matching 10 bases. Germline-derived CDR1 and CDR2 are LNHDA and SQIVND (reference sequence). The J segment lost 0 bases and the V segment lost 5 bases, leaving 5 bases of the junction unmatched. This CDR3 has 16 residues. This chain's CDR3 is CASSSSGRISTDTQYF. The CDR3 nucleotides read TGTGCCAGTAGTTCTAGCGGGAGAATAAGCACAGATACGCAGTATTTT.

The CDR3 nucleotides are TGTGCCAGCAGTGAAGCGTCGCCGGGACACAATGAGCAGTTCTTC. Its protein is CASSEASPGHNEQFF. This rearrangement joins TRBV2 to TRBJ2-1; either TRBD1 or TRBD2 may fit D (5 bases each). CDR3 length: 15 amino acids. Germline V CDR1 and CDR2: SNHLY, FYNNEI. V was cut by 0 bases and J by 5 bases, with 11 bases left in between.

This chain joins TRBV28 and TRBJ2-6; no firm D call. The V gene's germline CDR1 is MDHEN and CDR2 SYDVKM. CDR3 length equals 15 residues. The V and J ends lost 8 bases and 0 bases respectively, with 11 bases between them. CDR3 residues: CASCPGSSGANVLTF. CDR3 sequence (DNA): TGTGCCAGCTGCCCGGGCAGCTCTGGGGCCAACGTCCTGACTTTC.

The V and J genes are TRBV4-2 and TRBJ1-3, with TRBD1 identical over 7 bases. J lost 2 bases, V lost 5 bases, and 18 bases had no gene match. Germline loops: CDR1 LGHNA, CDR2 YNFKEQ. The length of the CDR3 is 19 residues. CDR3 in DNA: TGTGCCAGCAGCGTACTCCTAAGCCAAGGGGGCAGAACTGGAAACACCATATATTTT. Its translation is CASSVLLSQGGRTGNTIYF.

The chain joins TRBV11-2 to TRBJ2-1; TRBD1 might be the D (7 bases). The CDR3 contains 17 residues. V was cut by 5 bases and J by 1 base, with 18 bases left in between. CDR1 SGHAT and CDR2 FQNNGV come from the germline V gene. This chain's CDR3 is CASSLRTTGESYNEQFF. For the CDR3, the DNA is TGTGCCAGCAGCCTCCGGACTACAGGGGAATCCTACAATGAGCAGTTCTTC. Combining the CDR3 with reference TRBV11-2 and TRBJ2-1 gives the whole variable domain EAGVAQSPRYKIIEKRQSVAFWCNPISGHATLYWYQQILGQGPKLLIQFQNNGVVDDSQLPKDRFSAERLKGVDSTLKIQPAKLEDSAVYLCASSLRTTGESYNEQFFGPGTRLTVL.

V gene TRBV7-2 combines with J gene TRBJ2-3; TRBD2 is a possible D gene (6 bases). This CDR3 has 14 residues. V was trimmed by 2 bases and J by 1 base, leaving 7 bases between them. The V gene's germline CDR1 is SGHTA and CDR2 FQGNSA. The CDR3 DNA reads TGTGCCAGCAGCTTATCTAGCGGCACAGATACGCAGTATTTT. It yields the protein CASSLSSGTDTQYF.

The rearrangement links TRBV7-8 to TRBJ2-5; D is undetermined. Looked up from germline, CDR1 is SGHVS and CDR2 is FQNEAQ. V lost 5 bases and J 6 bases, leaving 10 bases between the germline ends. The CDR3 contains 12 residues. CDR3 region: CASSRAPKTQYF. The CDR3 DNA is TGTGCCAGCAGCCGAGCCCCTAAGACCCAGTACTTC.